This TCR beta chain was retrieved from a study of blood T cell repertoires in COVID-19. Study-level information: Material from acute and convalescent COVID-19 was sourced from the United States, Italy and Spain. T cells, B-cell-depleted T cells, or PBMCs provided the cDNA or gDNA that served as material.

This clone has just one count. In the source study's methods: Reference gene primers were amplified, and this amplification served to estimate nucleated cell counts. Profiling relied on immunoSEQ multiplex PCR, and the TCRdb table lists in-frame clones only, not all of them. That table supplies the V and J calls and clone size; D and trimming were determined from the DNA. The top ten clones hold about 8.9% of a sample with more than 45,000 clones, more than 90% of them seen once. V lost 3 bases and J lost 9; bases outside the gene matches: 6. Looked up from germline, CDR1 is LNHDA and CDR2 is SQIVND (reference sequence). This CDR3 is built from 15 residues.

Sequenced input: peripheral blood. The rearrangement joins TRBV19 to TRBJ1-6, with TRBD1 identical over 9 bases. The clonotype comes from an elderly woman with acute or convalescent COVID-19. For the CDR3, the DNA is TGTGCCAGTAGTATGGTGGGACAGGGTTTTTCACCCCTCCACTTT. Translated: CASSMVGQGFSPLHF.